Shown below are 24 T cell receptor beta chains from a single sample sequenced in a study of blood T cell repertoires in COVID-19 (dated by TCRdb to the early 2020s). The library was obtained by the immunoSEQ multiplex PCR assay. Sourced from immuneACCESS, this table was stored by TCRdb with only in-frame sequences that have V and J called. A share of the clones is absent; for the studies checked, an unresolved V gene accounts for under half, and the remainder has no known explanation. Here the sample has 300,000 to 400,000 clones; 89% occur a single time. Jointly, the top ten make up around 2.8% of the sample. Sequencing used peripheral blood. The receptors originated from a woman in her 30s with COVID-19, enrolled during active disease.

The chain carries TRBV18 and TRBJ1-6; no clear D gene. V was cut by 4 bases and J by 0 bases, with 16 bases left in between. CDR1 and CDR2 (germline): KGHSH, LQKENI. This CDR3 region has 18 residues. CDR3 DNA sequence: TGTGCCAGCTCACTTGTCCAGGCCGAGAGCTCCTATAATTCACCCCTCCACTTT. Encoded protein: CASSLVQAESSYNSPLHF.

The chain combines TRBV7-2 with TRBJ2-7; 10 nucleotides match TRBD2. CDR3 size: 15 residues. Trimming at V came to 6 bases and at J to 3 bases, leaving 8 bases not matched to a gene. Germline V gene data show CDR1 as SGHTA and CDR2 as FQGNSA. DNA for the CDR3: TGTGCCAGCAGTCTAGCGGGGGCTCGCCACTACGAGCAGTACTTC. Amino acid sequence: CASSLAGARHYEQYF.

J is TRBJ2-2 and V is TRBV3-1 (or the pseudogene TRBV3-2), with 10 nucleotides matching TRBD1. The CDR3 loop spans 16 amino acids. V lost 4 bases and J lost 4; bases outside the gene matches: 6. The germline gives CDR1 LGHDT, CDR2 YNNKEL (reference sequence). In nucleotides, the CDR3 is TGTGCCAGCAGCCCTCCGGGACAGGGGAGCACCGGGGAGCTGTTTTTT. Translated: CASSPPGQGSTGELFF.

V is TRBV7-2 and J is TRBJ2-2; 14 nucleotides agree with TRBD2. Germline CDR1 and CDR2: SGHTA and FQGNSA. The CDR3 is 19 amino acids. The junction had 6 bases not matched to a gene; V was cut back by 3 bases and J by 0 bases. The CDR3 spells CASSFPTSGGDSNTGELFF. CDR3 nucleotide sequence: TGTGCCAGCAGCTTCCCGACTAGCGGGGGGGATTCGAACACCGGGGAGCTGTTTTTT.

The rearrangement uses TRBV7-9 and TRBJ1-1; possible D gene TRBD1, 6 bases. This CDR3 comprises 16 residues. V shed 4 bases and J shed 3 bases, with 18 bases lying between them. Germline loops: CDR1 SEHNR, CDR2 FQNEAQ (reference sequence). CDR3 DNA sequence: TGTGCCAGCAGCTCGTACAGACAGGAACGGGACACTGAAGCTTTCTTT. This encodes CASSSYRQERDTEAFF.

The chain couples TRBV6-5 to TRBJ2-7; D is ambiguous. V was shortened by 5 bases and J by 4 bases, with 12 bases between the two germline ends. Germline V gene lookup returns CDR1 MNHEY and CDR2 SVGAGI. The CDR3 runs to 13 residues. The CDR3: CASSPNHEYEQYF. The CDR3 DNA reads TGTGCCAGCAGTCCAAACCACGAGTACGAGCAGTACTTC.

V is TRBV6-5 and J is TRBJ1-2; no clear D gene. Germline values: CDR1 MNHEY, CDR2 SVGAGI. Trimming shortened V by 7 bases and J by 3 bases, and 18 bases separated the two germline ends. There are 15 residues in the CDR3. The CDR3 reads CASMSMVAIDYGYTF. CDR3 bases: TGTGCCAGCATGAGTATGGTAGCGATCGACTATGGCTACACCTTC.

This chain uses TRBV28 with TRBJ2-5, with TRBD1 matching 8 bases. Germline V CDR1 and CDR2: MDHEN, SYDVKM. This CDR3 is 14 amino acids long. J gave up 6 bases and V 4 bases, and 7 bases lay outside the gene matches. The CDR3 region is CASSSDRGRQTQYF. The DNA of the CDR3 is TGTGCCAGCAGTTCTGACAGGGGTAGGCAGACCCAGTACTTC.

This chain joins TRBV30 and TRBJ2-5; 8 nucleotides align to TRBD2. The CDR3 consists of 10 residues. CDR1 and CDR2 (germline): GTSNPN, SVGIG (reference sequence). The ends lost 7 bases at V and 7 bases at J; junction bases unmatched: 2. CDR3 residues: CASGGVTQYF. The CDR3 nucleotides are TGTGCCTCGGGGGGGGTGACCCAGTACTTC.

As to this clone: Other DNA sequences of this sample code for an identical CDR3. The chain uses TRBV7-2 and TRBJ2-1; possibly TRBD1 for D (6 bases). The CDR3 is 14 amino acids. V was trimmed by 2 bases and J by 4 bases, leaving 9 bases between them. Per germline, CDR1 SGHTA and CDR2 FQGNSA. The CDR3: CASSLRQAYNEQFF. The CDR3 DNA reads TGTGCCAGCAGCTTACGACAGGCATACAATGAGCAGTTCTTC.

V usage is TRBV18 and J usage is TRBJ2-2; 9 positions agree with TRBD1. Germline lookup yields CDR1 KGHSH and CDR2 LQKENI. Trimming at V came to 2 bases and at J to 4 bases, leaving 5 bases not matched to a gene. The CDR3 consists of 16 residues. This CDR3 reads CASSPGDRGSTGELFF. CDR3 DNA: TGTGCCAGCTCACCAGGTGACAGGGGGTCCACCGGGGAGCTGTTTTTT.

The rearrangement uses TRBV12-2 and TRBJ2-4; the table assigns TRBD1, which was not confirmed against the DNA. TRBV12-2 is designated a pseudogene. This CDR3 comprises 24 residues. The CDR3 reads CASRFAPPPEDRGSRGWAKNIQYF. CDR3 DNA: TGTGCAAGTCGCTTCGCCCCACCCCCCGAGGACAGGGGGAGCCGAGGTTGGGCCAAAAACATTCAGTACTTC.

The chain recombines TRBV19 with TRBJ1-5, with 8 bases identical to TRBD1. The CDR3 length is 16 residues. Germline-derived CDR1 and CDR2 are LNHDA and SQIVND (reference sequence). The V segment lost 4 bases and the J segment 6 bases; nucleotides outside the gene matches: 11. The CDR3 sequence: CASSKGQGQLFQPQHF. In DNA, the CDR3 is TGTGCCAGTAGTAAAGGACAGGGACAGTTGTTTCAGCCCCAGCATTTT.

V gene TRBV7-2 combines with J gene TRBJ2-1, with D maybe TRBD2 (6 bases). This CDR3 has 16 residues. V lost 2 bases to trimming and J lost 2 bases, with 13 bases between them. Germline V gene data show CDR1 as SGHTA and CDR2 as FQGNSA. CDR3 sequence: CASSLSSGGAYNEQFF. CDR3 bases: TGTGCCAGCAGCTTAAGTAGTGGAGGGGCCTACAATGAGCAGTTCTTC.

The V gene is TRBV3-1 (or the pseudogene TRBV3-2), the J gene TRBJ1-4; a weak D match, TRBD1 (5 bases). Deletions cut 1 base from V and 6 bases from J, with 21 bases between. CDR1 is LGHDT and CDR2 is YNNKEL in the germline V gene (reference sequence). The CDR3 sequence is 18 residues long. This chain's CDR3 is CASSQVAKAEGKDEKLFF. CDR3 DNA: TGTGCCAGCAGCCAAGTGGCCAAAGCGGAGGGGAAGGATGAAAAACTGTTTTTT.

This sequence joins TRBV4-3 and TRBJ2-1; maybe TRBD1 (6 bases). Germline lookup yields CDR1 LGHNA and CDR2 YSLEER. This CDR3 has 14 residues. Trimming removed 4 bases at V and 4 bases at J, with 11 bases between. This CDR3 is CASSPIDRYNEQFF. Here the CDR3 DNA reads TGCGCCAGCAGCCCCATCGACAGGTACAATGAGCAGTTCTTC.

The chain has TRBV6-5 and TRBJ1-2; 10 bases are a match to TRBD1. The CDR3 runs to 15 residues. J lost 2 bases, V lost 6 bases, and 6 bases had no gene match. Germline-derived CDR1 and CDR2 are MNHEY and SVGAGI. DNA for the CDR3: TGTGCCAGCAGCCGATGGGACAGGGGAAACTATGGCTACACCTTC. Protein sequence: CASSRWDRGNYGYTF.

The chain links TRBV7-2 to TRBJ2-1, with D possibly TRBD2 on 6 matching bases. Trimming pared 5 bases from V and 7 bases from J, leaving 18 bases between. The V gene's germline CDR1 is SGHTA and CDR2 FQGNSA. This CDR3 has 15 residues. CDR3 nucleotides: TGTGCCAGCAGCCCCCAGGGCGGGGTGTTAAATGAGCAGTTCTTC. Translation: CASSPQGGVLNEQFF.

This clone was found once. This sequence joins TRBV7-2 and TRBJ2-2; D is possibly TRBD2 (6 bases). The CDR3 has 14 residues. The V end lost 5 bases, the J end lost 5 bases, and 12 bases lay between the germline ends. Per germline, CDR1 SGHTA and CDR2 FQGNSA. CDR3 residues: CASSRDLATGELFF. CDR3 sequence (DNA): TGTGCCAGCAGCCGCGACCTAGCGACCGGGGAGCTGTTTTTT.

This rearrangement joins TRBV7-8 to TRBJ2-5; TRBD1 agrees at 7 bases. J lost 2 bases, V lost 7 bases, and 7 bases had no gene match. Germline CDR1 reads SGHVS; CDR2 reads FQNEAQ. CDR3 size: 14 residues. CDR3: CASTRGTAQETQYF. CDR3 nucleotides: TGTGCCAGCACCAGAGGGACAGCACAAGAGACCCAGTACTTC.

This chain connects TRBV6-5 to TRBJ1-1; no reliable D call. Germline V gene sequence: CDR1 MNHEY, CDR2 SVGAGI. The V and J ends lost 0 bases and 0 bases respectively, with 11 bases between them. The CDR3 is made up of 16 amino acids. The DNA for the CDR3 is TGTGCCAGCAGTTACTCGAGAACCGTTATGAACACTGAAGCTTTCTTT. It encodes CASSYSRTVMNTEAFF.

The chain is built from TRBV5-1 and TRBJ1-2, with D hard to call. CDR3 length: 11 amino acids. V gave up 4 bases and J gave up 5 bases, with 6 bases separating them. Germline values: CDR1 SGHRS, CDR2 YFSETQ. CDR3 sequence reads: CASSNGYGYTF. The CDR3, as DNA: TGCGCCAGCAGCAACGGGTATGGCTACACCTTC. The complete variable domain, with remaining parts taken from reference TRBV5-1 and TRBJ1-2, reads KAGVTQTPRYLIKTRGQQVTLSCSPISGHRSVSWYQQTPGQGLQFLFEYFSETQRNKGNFPGRFSGRQFSNSRSEMNVSTLELGDSALYLCASSNGYGYTFGSGTRLTVV.

This chain connects TRBV4-3 to TRBJ2-5; a possible D gene is TRBD1 (6 bases). CDR3 length equals 15 residues. Germline CDR1 is LGHNA and CDR2 is YSLEER. Trimming took 0 bases from V and 9 from J, leaving 17 bases between them. The CDR3 sequence is CASSQDRQALGAQYF. The CDR3 DNA reads as TGCGCCAGCAGCCAAGACCGACAGGCCCTAGGGGCCCAGTACTTC.

This rearrangement joins TRBV6-4 to TRBJ1-2, with 9 bases aligning to TRBD1. CDR1 and CDR2 (germline): MRHNA, SNTAGT. Trimming cost V 3 bases and J 4 bases; bases outside gene matches: 6. The CDR3 length is 15 residues. This CDR3 reads CASSEEQGASYGYTF. The CDR3 coding sequence is TGTGCCAGCAGTGAGGAACAGGGGGCGAGCTATGGCTACACCTTC.